The rows below give T cell receptor beta chains drawn from one sample of a study of blood T cell repertoires in COVID-19. Method: immunoSEQ multiplex PCR; TCRdb's copy keeps in-frame clones and lacks some. Seen here are more than 350,000 clones, 70% to 90% observed once, and the top ten hold about 10%. Sequenced: peripheral blood. The receptors derive from a young woman with COVID-19, enrolled during active disease. Each CDR3 is given with its conserved first and last residue. A D gene is named only where the DNA matches it firmly. Size is stated for part of the rows, as once, few or many counts, or as a class when the clone is expanded.

TRBJ2-7	TRBD2	TRBV5-5	.	CASSGLAALSSSYEQYF	TGTGCCAGTTCGGGACTAGCGGCCCTATCCAGCTCCTACGAGCAGTACTTC
TRBJ2-1	.	TRBV11-2	.	CASSLSRANEQFF	TGTGCCAGCAGCTTGTCCAGGGCCAATGAGCAGTTCTTC
TRBJ2-3	.	TRBV19	.	CASSISQITDTQYF	TGTGCCAGTAGTATCTCACAAATCACAGATACGCAGTATTTT
TRBJ1-1	.	TRBV5-6	.	CASSPKRQGFSGAFF	TGTGCCAGCAGTCCCAAACGTCAGGGTTTCTCTGGAGCTTTCTTT
TRBJ1-5	.	TRBV5-6	.	CASSRQLFNQPQHF	TGTGCCAGCAGCAGACAGCTCTTCAATCAGCCCCAGCATTTT
TRBJ1-5	.	TRBV24-1	.	CATSDGAPRGNQPQHF	TGTGCCACCAGTGATGGGGCCCCGCGAGGCAATCAGCCCCAGCATTTT
TRBJ2-7	TRBD1	TRBV3-1/TRBV3-2	.	CASSHATGAIYEQYF	TGTGCCAGCAGCCACGCGACAGGGGCCATCTACGAGCAGTACTTC
TRBJ2-1	.	TRBV19	.	CASSMLAVGGNEQFF	TGTGCCAGTAGTATGTTGGCGGTGGGGGGAAATGAGCAGTTCTTC
TRBJ2-7	TRBD1	TRBV6-6	once	CASNPGQGAREQYF	TGTGCCAGCAATCCGGGACAGGGGGCTCGGGAGCAGTACTTC
TRBJ2-1	.	TRBV6-4	.	CASSRDTSYNEQFF	TGTGCCAGCAGCCGGGACACCTCCTACAATGAGCAGTTCTTC
TRBJ2-1	.	TRBV9	.	CASSVEGGSYNEQFF	TGTGCCAGCAGCGTAGAAGGAGGGAGCTACAATGAGCAGTTCTTC
TRBJ1-2	.	TRBV28	.	CASDAWTDNYGYTF	TGTGCCAGTGACGCCTGGACAGATAACTATGGCTACACCTTC
TRBJ2-7	TRBD1	TRBV29-1	once	CSVGTGGYEQYF	TGCAGCGTGGGGACAGGGGGGTACGAGCAGTACTTC
TRBJ1-2	.	TRBV11-2	.	CASSPTGHYGYTF	TGTGCCAGCAGCCCGACAGGACACTATGGCTACACCTTC
TRBJ1-3	.	TRBV27	.	CASSLTGTGNTIYF	TGTGCCAGCAGTCTCACGGGTACTGGAAACACCATATATTTT
TRBJ2-3	.	TRBV28	.	CASSLNAGQYF	TGTGCCAGCAGTTTAAACGCCGGGCAGTATTTT